These 21 T cell receptor beta chains were sequenced from one sample in a study of molecular identifiers for immune sequencing clone quantification. From the PCR reads, TCRdb called clonotypes with MiXCR, one entry per CDR3 protein. The repertoire has approximately 630,000 distinct CDR3 sequences, less than 30% of them found once; the top ten carry 0.6% to 0.9%. The sequenced sample was naive CD8+ T cells from blood, with Jurkat cell RNA spiked in. Subset indicated: FACS-sorted CD8+CD4-CCR7+CD45RA+ naive T cells. The receptors were gathered from a human donor in good health. Some libraries in this study had Jurkat cell RNA spiked in.

This clonotype has ten or more counts. V gene TRBV20-1 combines with J gene TRBJ2-7; D uncertain. Germline assignment: CDR1 DFQATT and CDR2 SNEGSKA (reference sequence). V was shortened by 4 bases and J by 0 bases, with 4 bases between the two germline ends. The CDR3 runs 11 residues. The CDR3 coding sequence is TGCAGTGCTACGTCCTCCTACGAGCAGTACTTC. Its protein product is CSATSSYEQYF.

This clonotype showed up many times. The V and J genes are TRBV13 and TRBJ2-7, with a weak D call TRBD1 (5 bases). Germline assignment: CDR1 PRHDT and CDR2 FYEKMQ (reference sequence). The CDR3 covers 15 residues. V was clipped by 4 bases and J by 2 bases, with 15 bases between them. CDR3 bases: TGTGCCAGCAGCTCGGCCGCAGGGTTGACCTACGAGCAGTACTTC. It specifies CASSSAAGLTYEQYF.

The chain uses TRBV6-5 and TRBJ2-1; TRBD1 matches 10 bases. Per the germline V gene, CDR1 is MNHEY and CDR2 is SVGAGI. The CDR3 loop spans 14 amino acids. V was clipped by 5 bases and J by 13 bases; unmatched bases: 11. CDR3: CASSRQGAKNIQFF. The CDR3 DNA follows: TGTGCCAGCAGTCGACAGGGGGCCAAAAACATTCAGTTCTTC.

The rearrangement joins TRBV15 to TRBJ2-3, with D possibly matching TRBD2 (6 bases). The V and J ends lost 2 bases and 2 bases respectively, with 14 bases between them. The CDR3 is 16 residues long. Germline CDR1 LNHNV, CDR2 YYDKDF (reference sequence). The CDR3 nucleotides are TGTGCCACCAGCAGAATGGGGCGGGGACTCACAGATACGCAGTATTTT. Translating it yields CATSRMGRGLTDTQYF.

The chain is built from TRBV7-9 and TRBJ2-1; D may be TRBD1 (5 bases). CDR1 and CDR2 (germline): SEHNR, FQNEAQ (reference sequence). The CDR3 is 14 residues long. V lost 2 bases, J lost 10 bases, and 15 bases lay in between. The CDR3 DNA is TGTGCCAGCAGCTTATCGACAGTATCTTTCGAGCAGTTCTTC. Amino acid sequence: CASSLSTVSFEQFF.

The rearrangement joins TRBV4-1 to TRBJ2-7; D remains ambiguous. CDR3 length equals 13 residues. The V gene lost 4 bases and the J gene lost 4 bases, with 11 bases spanning the gap. CDR1 MGHRA and CDR2 YSYEKL come from the germline V gene. Here the CDR3 DNA reads TGCGCCAGCAGCCGAGGAAAGGCGTACGAGCAGTACTTC. Residues: CASSRGKAYEQYF.

This clonotype was seen only a few times. The chain has TRBV15 and TRBJ2-3; 12 nucleotides align to TRBD1. Trimming cost V 5 bases and J 0 bases; bases outside gene matches: 12. Germline-derived CDR1 and CDR2 are LNHNV and YYDKDF (reference sequence). This CDR3 is built from 19 residues. The CDR3 nucleotides read TGTGCCACCAGCTCCAGCAGGGACAGGGGGCAAACTAGCACAGATACGCAGTATTTT. Translated: CATSSSRDRGQTSTDTQYF.

This clonotype was found many times. V and J are TRBV5-8 and TRBJ2-7; no definite D call. The V gene's germline CDR1 is SGHTS and CDR2 YDEGEE. Trimming removed 0 bases from V and 11 bases from J, with 9 bases in between. There are 11 residues in the CDR3. CDR3 sequence: CASSLGFQEYF. The DNA for the CDR3 is TGTGCCAGCAGCTTGGGGTTCCAGGAGTACTTC.

Of note for this clonotype: A read error may explain this, as a much larger clone is one base away. The chain carries TRBV19 and TRBJ2-7; D remains unclear. The CDR3 loop spans 14 amino acids. The V end was cut by 5 bases, the J end by 1 base, with 12 bases between. The germline CDR1 and CDR2 sequences are LNHDA and SQIVND (reference sequence). The CDR3, as DNA: TGTGCCAGTAGTTTAATCCCGGGTTCCTACGAGCAGTACTTC. Translating it yields CASSLIPGSYEQYF.

As for this clonotype: One junction end disagrees with the germline gene, perhaps due to a read error. The chain employs TRBV7-9 and TRBJ1-1; D possibly corresponds to TRBD1 (6 bases). Germline assignment: CDR1 SEHNR and CDR2 FQNEAQ (reference sequence). This CDR3 is built from 16 residues. The CDR3 region has the DNA TGTGCCAGCAGCTCGATACAGGGAGAGGGTAACACTGAAACTTTCTTT. Its protein is CASSSIQGEGNTETFF.

This clonotype was detected ten times or more. This chain links TRBV28 with TRBJ2-3, with TRBD2 as a possible D gene (5 bases). Between the trimmed V and J ends, which lost 5 bases and 2 bases, there was a span of 17 bases. CDR1 is MDHEN and CDR2 is SYDVKM in the germline V gene. There are 16 residues in the CDR3. CDR3 in DNA: TGTGCCAGCAGTGCGACCGGGGTAAAGGCCACAGATACGCAGTATTTT. This sequence encodes CASSATGVKATDTQYF.

This clonotype was recorded at least ten times. V usage is TRBV13 and J usage is TRBJ2-3; 7 nucleotides agree with TRBD1. From germline, CDR1 is PRHDT and CDR2 FYEKMQ (reference sequence). CDR3 length: 20 residues. Trimming cost V 5 bases and J 2 bases; bases outside gene matches: 22. CDR3 sequence reads: CASSLRSGTAPTPFTDTQYF. As DNA, the CDR3 is TGTGCCAGCAGCCTCAGGTCCGGGACAGCCCCAACGCCCTTCACAGATACGCAGTATTTT.

This clonotype was counted many times. This sequence joins TRBV7-9 and TRBJ1-1, with 9 bases that match TRBD1. Germline V gene sequence: CDR1 SEHNR, CDR2 FQNEAQ (reference sequence). V lost 5 bases and J lost 0; bases outside the gene matches: 4. The CDR3 loop spans 15 amino acids. CDR3 DNA: TGTGCCAGCAGCATCCGGACAGGGGTGAACACTGAAGCTTTCTTT. This codes for CASSIRTGVNTEAFF.

For this clonotype: One base away lies a much larger clone, so this may be a sequencing read error. The V and J genes are TRBV30 and TRBJ2-7, with D tentatively TRBD2 (5 bases). Per germline, CDR1 GTSNPN and CDR2 SVGIG (reference sequence). CDR3 length equals 15 residues. The germline V and J ends were trimmed by 0 bases and 2 bases, with 14 bases remaining between them. CDR3 sequence (DNA): TGTGCCTGGAGTGTGGGCGGGCCGTTCGCCTACGAGCAGTACTTC. This gives the protein CAWSVGGPFAYEQYF. The variable domain in full, with the rest retrieved from reference TRBV30 and TRBJ2-7, is SQTIHQWPATLVQPVGSPLSLECTVEGTSNPNLYWYRQAAGRGLQLLFYSVGIGQISSEVPQNLSASRPQDRQFILSSKKLLLSDSGFYLCAWSVGGPFAYEQYFGPGTRLTVT.

This clonotype was seen more than once but under ten times. V and J are TRBV6-5 and TRBJ1-5, with unresolved D. V was pared by 0 bases and J by 5 bases, with 8 bases between. Germline values: CDR1 MNHEY, CDR2 SVGAGI. The CDR3 spans 14 residues. The CDR3: CASSYSGEDQPQHF. In DNA form, the CDR3 reads TGTGCCAGCAGTTACTCGGGCGAGGATCAGCCCCAGCATTTT.

V and J are TRBV12-3 or TRBV12-4 and TRBJ2-1; 7 nucleotides agree with TRBD2. V trimming: 6 bases; J trimming: 7 bases; junction bases outside the gene matches: 12. The CDR3 loop spans 15 amino acids. The CDR3 DNA is TGTGCCAGCAGCCCCCTCGGGGAGGGTGGGAATGAGCAGTTCTTC. It translates to CASSPLGEGGNEQFF.

The chain is built from TRBV25-1 and TRBJ2-3; 8 positions agree with TRBD1. V lost 7 bases and J lost 4; bases outside the gene matches: 10. The CDR3 has 15 residues. CDR1 and CDR2 from the germline V gene are MGHDK and SYGVNS. The CDR3 DNA reads TGTGCCAGCACCAGAACAGGGGGAAGGGCAGATACGCAGTATTTT. Protein: CASTRTGGRADTQYF. Drawing the rest from reference TRBV25-1 and TRBJ2-3, the complete variable domain is EADIYQTPRYLVIGTGKKITLECSQTMGHDKMYWYQQDPGMELHLIHYSYGVNSTEKGDLSSESTVSRIRTEHFPLTLESARPSHTSQYLCASTRTGGRADTQYFGPGTRLTVL.

This sequence joins TRBV6-1 and TRBJ2-7, with 8 bases matching TRBD1. The CDR3 is made up of 18 amino acids. V gave up 4 bases and J gave up 3 bases; unmatched junction bases: 17. The germline gives CDR1 MNHNS, CDR2 SASEGT. The CDR3 reads CASSVLDRVTLAVYEQYF. The CDR3 bases are TGTGCCAGCAGTGTCCTGGACAGGGTAACTCTCGCTGTCTACGAGCAGTACTTC.

In regard to this clonotype: Compared with germline, one end of the junction differs, possibly owing to a read error. The chain has TRBV30 and TRBJ2-2; perhaps TRBD2 as D (5 bases). CDR3 size: 12 residues. The germline gives CDR1 GTSNPN, CDR2 SVGIG (reference sequence). Here the CDR3 DNA reads TGTGCCTGGAGTCAGTCCACCGGGGATCTGTTTTTT. It encodes CAWSQSTGDLFF.

V and J are TRBV11-2 and TRBJ1-1, with a tentative D call TRBD1 (5 bases). This CDR3 region has 13 residues. Germline V lookup: CDR1 SGHAT, CDR2 FQNNGV. Trimming left V 5 bases short and J 5 bases short, with 12 bases between. CDR3 region: CASSPGRITEAFF. CDR3 DNA: TGTGCCAGCAGCCCGGGGCGAATTACTGAAGCTTTCTTT. The full variable domain, its missing parts supplied by reference TRBV11-2 and TRBJ1-1, is EAGVAQSPRYKIIEKRQSVAFWCNPISGHATLYWYQQILGQGPKLLIQFQNNGVVDDSQLPKDRFSAERLKGVDSTLKIQPAKLEDSAVYLCASSPGRITEAFFGQGTRLTVV.

This clonotype was recorded many times. The chain joins TRBV5-4 to TRBJ2-3; 8 bases line up with TRBD2. Germline values: CDR1 SGHNT, CDR2 YYREEE (reference sequence). The CDR3 sequence is 15 residues long. V was pared by 1 base and J by 2 bases, with 3 bases of the junction left unmatched. CDR3 residues: CASSLSSGVTDTQYF. Here the CDR3 DNA reads TGTGCCAGCAGCTTGAGTAGCGGGGTCACAGATACGCAGTATTTT.